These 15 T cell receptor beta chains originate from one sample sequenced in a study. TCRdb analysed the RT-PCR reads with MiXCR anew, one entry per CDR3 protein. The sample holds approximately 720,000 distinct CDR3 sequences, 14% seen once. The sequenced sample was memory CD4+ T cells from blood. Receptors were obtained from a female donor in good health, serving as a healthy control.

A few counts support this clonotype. The CDR3 loop reads CASSNPNTGELFF. DNA for the CDR3: TGTGCCAGCAGTAACCCTAACACCGGGGAGCTGTTTTTT. The V gene is TRBV6-1, the J gene TRBJ2-2, with unresolved D. V dropped 5 bases and J dropped 2 bases, with 6 bases sitting between them. The CDR3 is 13 residues long. Germline-derived CDR1 and CDR2 are MNHNS and SASEGT.

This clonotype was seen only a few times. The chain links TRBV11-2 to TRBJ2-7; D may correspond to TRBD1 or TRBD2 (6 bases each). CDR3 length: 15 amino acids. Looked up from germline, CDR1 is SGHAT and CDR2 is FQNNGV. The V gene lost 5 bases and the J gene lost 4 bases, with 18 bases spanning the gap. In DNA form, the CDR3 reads TGTGCCAGCAGCACGCCGAGGAGGGGGGATTACGAGCAGTACTTC. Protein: CASSTPRRGDYEQYF.

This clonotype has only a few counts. CDR3 nucleotides: TGCGCCAGCAGCCCGGGACAGCAGGCCGGTGAAGCTTTCTTT. Translated: CASSPGQQAGEAFF. The rearrangement links TRBV4-1 to TRBJ1-1; TRBD1 agrees at 7 bases. V lost 4 bases and J lost 7; bases outside the gene matches: 9. The germline V gene encodes CDR1 MGHRA and CDR2 YSYEKL. The CDR3 is 14 amino acids.

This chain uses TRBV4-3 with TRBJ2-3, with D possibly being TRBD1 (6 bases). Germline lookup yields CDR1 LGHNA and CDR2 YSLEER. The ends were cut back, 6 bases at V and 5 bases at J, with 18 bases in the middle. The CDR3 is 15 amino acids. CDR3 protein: CASSLGRGRGDTQYF. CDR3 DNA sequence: TGCGCCAGCAGTCTGGGACGGGGCAGGGGAGATACGCAGTATTTT.

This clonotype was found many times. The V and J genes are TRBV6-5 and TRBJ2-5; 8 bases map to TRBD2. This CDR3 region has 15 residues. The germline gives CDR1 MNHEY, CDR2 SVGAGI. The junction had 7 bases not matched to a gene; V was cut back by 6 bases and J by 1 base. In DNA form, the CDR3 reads TGTGCCAGCAGCCTAAGCGGGGGAATCCAAGAGACCCAGTACTTC. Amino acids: CASSLSGGIQETQYF.

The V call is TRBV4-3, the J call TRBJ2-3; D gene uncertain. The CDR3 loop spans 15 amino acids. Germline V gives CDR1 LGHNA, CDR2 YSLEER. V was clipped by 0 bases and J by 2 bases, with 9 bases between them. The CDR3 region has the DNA TGCGCCAGCAGCCAAGATATTCAGATCACAGATACGCAGTATTTT. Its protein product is CASSQDIQITDTQYF.

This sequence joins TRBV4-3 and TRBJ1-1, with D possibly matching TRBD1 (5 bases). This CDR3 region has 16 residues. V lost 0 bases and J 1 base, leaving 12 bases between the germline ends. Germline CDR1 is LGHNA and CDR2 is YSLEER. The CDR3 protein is CASSQEWAGRNTEAFF. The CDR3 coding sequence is TGCGCCAGCAGCCAAGAGTGGGCAGGGAGGAACACTGAAGCTTTCTTT.

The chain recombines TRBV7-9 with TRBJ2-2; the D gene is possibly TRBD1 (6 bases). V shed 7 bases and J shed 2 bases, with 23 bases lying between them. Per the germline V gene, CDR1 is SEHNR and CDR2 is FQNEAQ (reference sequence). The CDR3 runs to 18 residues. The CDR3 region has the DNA TGTGCCAGCAAATTTACCCCGACAACAGGGTCAAACACCGGGGAGCTGTTTTTT. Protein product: CASKFTPTTGSNTGELFF.

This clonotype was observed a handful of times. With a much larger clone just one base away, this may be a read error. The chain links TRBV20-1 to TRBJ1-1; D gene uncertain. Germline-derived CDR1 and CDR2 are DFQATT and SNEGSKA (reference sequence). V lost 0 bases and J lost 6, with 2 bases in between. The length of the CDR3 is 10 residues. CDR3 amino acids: CSAREPEAFF. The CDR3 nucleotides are TGCAGTGCTAGAGAACCTGAAGCTTTCTTT.

CDR3 DNA sequence: TGTGCCAGCAGGATCGGACTAGCGGGGAACTACGAGCAGTACTTC. Translated, it gives CASRIGLAGNYEQYF. The chain is built from TRBV5-6 and TRBJ2-7; 12 bases are shared with TRBD2. V trimming: 5 bases; J trimming: 3 bases; junction bases outside the gene matches: 6. CDR3 size: 15 residues. Germline CDR1 and CDR2: SGHDT and YYEEEE.

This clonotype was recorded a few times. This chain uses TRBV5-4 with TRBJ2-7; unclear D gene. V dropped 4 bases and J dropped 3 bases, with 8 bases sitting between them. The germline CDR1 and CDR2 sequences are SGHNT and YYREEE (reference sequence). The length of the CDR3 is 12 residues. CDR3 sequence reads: CASSDKDYEQYF. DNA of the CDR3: TGTGCCAGCAGCGATAAAGACTACGAGCAGTACTTC.

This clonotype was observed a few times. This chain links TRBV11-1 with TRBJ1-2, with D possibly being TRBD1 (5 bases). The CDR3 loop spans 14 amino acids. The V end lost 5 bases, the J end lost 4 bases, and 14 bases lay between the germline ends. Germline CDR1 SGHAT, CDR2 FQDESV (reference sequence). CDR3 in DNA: TGTGCCAGCAGCCAAGGGGCGACGTCCTATGGCTACACCTTC. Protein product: CASSQGATSYGYTF.

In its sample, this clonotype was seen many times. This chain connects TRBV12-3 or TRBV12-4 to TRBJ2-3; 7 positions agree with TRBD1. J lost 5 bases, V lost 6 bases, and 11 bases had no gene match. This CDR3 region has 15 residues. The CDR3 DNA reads TGTGCCAGCAGCAAACAGGGGAATAACCAAGATACGCAGTATTTT. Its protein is CASSKQGNNQDTQYF.

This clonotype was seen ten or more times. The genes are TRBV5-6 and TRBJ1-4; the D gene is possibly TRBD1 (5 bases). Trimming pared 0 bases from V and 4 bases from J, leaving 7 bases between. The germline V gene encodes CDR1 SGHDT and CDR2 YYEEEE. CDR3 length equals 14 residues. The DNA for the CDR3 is TGTGCCAGCAGCTTGGTGGGGGTTAATGAAAAACTGTTTTTT. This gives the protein CASSLVGVNEKLFF.

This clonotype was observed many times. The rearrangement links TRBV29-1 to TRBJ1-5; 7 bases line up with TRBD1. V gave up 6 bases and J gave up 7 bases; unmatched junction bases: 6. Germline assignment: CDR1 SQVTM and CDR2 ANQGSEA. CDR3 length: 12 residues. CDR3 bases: TGCAGCGTCATTGAGGGGGCCCAGCCCCAGCATTTT. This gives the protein CSVIEGAQPQHF.